A selection of T cell receptor beta chains follows, all from one sample in a study of T cells of healthy individuals. Using its own MiXCR run on the 5' RACE reads, TCRdb lists one record per CDR3 protein. The sample consists of about 53,000 distinct CDR3 sequences, about 14% of them appearing once. The source is a human donor in good health. CDR3s include the opening cysteine and the closing phenylalanine or tryptophan. The D gene is left open where the match is weak. Size is stated for part of the rows, as once, few or many counts, or as a class when the clone is expanded.

j_gene | v_gene | d_gene | abundance | CDR3aa | CDR3nt
TRBJ1-1 | TRBV27 | NA | NA | CASSLSGGMNTEAFF | TGTGCCAGCAGTTTATCTGGGGGAATGAACACTGAAGCTTTCTTT
TRBJ2-1 | TRBV29-1 | NA | few | CSVERQGGGEQFF | TGCAGCGTTGAAAGGCAGGGGGGGGGTGAGCAGTTCTTC
TRBJ2-6 | TRBV19 | NA | few | CASSTQGNSGANVLTF | TGTGCCAGTAGTACTCAGGGCAACTCTGGGGCCAACGTCCTGACTTTC
TRBJ2-5 | TRBV6-1 | TRBD2 | few | CASRASGQETQYF | TGTGCCAGCAGGGCTAGCGGGCAAGAGACCCAGTACTTC
TRBJ1-1 | TRBV19 | TRBD1 | NA | CASSTTGDTEAFF | TGTGCCAGTAGTACGACAGGGGACACTGAAGCTTTCTTT
TRBJ2-6 | TRBV3-1 | TRBD2 | many | CASSLGLAGANVLTF | TGTGCCAGCAGCCTGGGACTAGCTGGGGCCAACGTCCTGACTTTC
TRBJ2-1 | TRBV5-1 | TRBD2 | many | CASSVTSGVYNEQFF | TGCGCCAGCAGCGTGACTAGCGGGGTCTACAATGAGCAGTTCTTC
TRBJ2-1 | TRBV5-1 | TRBD1 | medium-sized | CASSLDSGQGFDEQFF | TGCGCCAGCAGCTTGGATTCCGGACAGGGGTTCGACGAGCAGTTCTTC
TRBJ1-1 | TRBV7-2 | NA | many | CASSLWPPGASGTEAFF | TGTGCCAGCAGCTTATGGCCCCCGGGGGCGAGTGGGACTGAAGCTTTCTTT
TRBJ1-4 | TRBV4-1 | NA | many | CASSQDATAEKLFF | TGCGCCAGCAGCCAAGACGCGACGGCAGAAAAACTGTTTTTT